This note documents a single T cell receptor (beta chain) sequence. These data originate in a study of blood T cell repertoires in COVID-19. Across the whole study: T cells, B-cell-depleted T cells, or PBMCs provided the cDNA or gDNA that served as material.

Germline assignment: CDR1 LNHNV and CDR2 YYDKDF (reference sequence). The CDR3 runs 13 residues. V was trimmed by 0 bases and J by 3 bases, leaving 6 bases between them. Enrolment of Seattle patients took place during active infection, and they were followed longitudinally. Generated by immunoSEQ multiplex PCR, the TCRdb table keeps only in-frame clones and is missing some. This table has 350,000 or so clones, around 90% appearing once. The TCR was taken from a woman aged 60-75 years with COVID-19, enrolled during active disease. Sequenced material: peripheral blood. V is TRBV15 and J is TRBJ2-7; the D gene is possibly TRBD1 (5 bases). CDR3 nucleotide sequence: TGTGCCACCAGCAGAGATCAGGGCTACGAGCAGTACTTC. Amino acids: CATSRDQGYEQYF.